These T cell receptor beta chains were read from a single sample in a study of CD8 T cells in Susac syndrome. TCRdb reprocessed the immunoSEQ multiplex PCR reads via MiXCR and lists one record per CDR3 protein. This table holds roughly 250,000 distinct CDR3 sequences, around 96% found once. The sequenced sample was CD4+ T cells from PBMCs. The receptors derive from a human donor with Susac syndrome. Both conserved end residues are part of each CDR3. Each record gives: V gene, clone size, J gene, D gene, CDR3 protein, CDR3 DNA. The D gene is left open where the match is weak. Only some rows state a clone size, as once, few, many or a class for expanded clones.

TRBV20-1	-	TRBJ2-7	TRBD2	CSASGTSGANSYEQYF	TGCAGTGCTTCCGGGACTAGCGGGGCGAATTCCTACGAGCAGTACTTC
TRBV28	-	TRBJ2-1	-	CASISGLYNEQFF	TGTGCCAGCATATCGGGACTGTACAATGAGCAGTTCTTC
TRBV29-1	-	TRBJ2-7	-	CSALGHLSYEQYF	TGCAGCGCCTTGGGACACCTCTCCTACGAGCAGTACTTC
TRBV30	-	TRBJ2-7	-	CAWSGGVRAYEQYF	TGTGCCTGGAGTGGGGGCGTCCGAGCCTACGAGCAGTACTTC
TRBV5-1	-	TRBJ2-7	TRBD1	CASSVLQGAYEQYF	TGCGCCAGCAGCGTACTCCAGGGGGCCTACGAGCAGTACTTC
TRBV28	-	TRBJ2-7	-	CASSQTRSSYEQYF	TGTGCCAGCAGTCAAACTAGGTCCTCCTACGAGCAGTACTTC
TRBV3-1	-	TRBJ1-2	-	CASSQDSLGSSGGYTF	TGTGCCAGCAGCCAAGACTCCTTGGGGTCATCTGGAGGCTACACCTTC
TRBV25-1	-	TRBJ2-1	-	CASSGGGALSYNEQFF	TGTGCCAGCAGTGGAGGAGGCGCCTTGTCCTACAATGAGCAGTTCTTC
TRBV7-2	-	TRBJ2-7	-	CASSLGGLSYEQYF	TGTGCCAGCAGCTTGGGGGGGCTCTCCTACGAGCAGTACTTC
TRBV5-1	once	TRBJ2-5	TRBD1	CASSGQGFEETQYF	TGCGCCAGCAGCGGACAGGGATTTGAAGAGACCCAGTACTTC
TRBV7-9	-	TRBJ2-7	-	CASSFGQIVYEQYF	TGTGCCAGCAGCTTCGGCCAGATTGTTTACGAGCAGTACTTC
TRBV4-2	-	TRBJ2-2	TRBD2	CASSPPSGRNTGELFF	TGTGCCAGCAGCCCTCCTAGCGGGAGGAACACCGGGGAGCTGTTTTTT
TRBV18	-	TRBJ2-7	-	CASSPRDSYEQYF	TGTGCCAGCTCACCGCGGGACAGCTACGAGCAGTACTTC
TRBV3-1	-	TRBJ2-1	TRBD1	CASSPTGSDEQFF	TGTGCCAGCAGCCCGACAGGGAGCGATGAGCAGTTCTTC
TRBV2	-	TRBJ2-7	-	CASSVGTEAYEQYF	TGTGCCAGCAGTGTTGGGACGGAAGCCTACGAGCAGTACTTC
TRBV27	few	TRBJ1-5	TRBD1	CASSQTGYNQPQHF	TGTGCCAGCAGTCAGACAGGGTATAATCAGCCCCAGCATTTT
TRBV28	-	TRBJ2-1	-	CASLPADIYNEQFF	TGTGCCAGCCTCCCAGCGGATATTTACAATGAGCAGTTCTTC
TRBV29-1	few	TRBJ2-3	TRBD1	CSVERGLGTDTQYF	TGCAGCGTTGAAAGGGGGCTAGGCACAGATACGCAGTATTTT
TRBV12-3/TRBV12-4	-	TRBJ1-2	-	CASSPTTGSSLYGYTF	TGTGCCAGCAGTCCGACGACAGGTAGTAGCCTCTATGGCTACACCTTC
TRBV7-3	-	TRBJ2-7	TRBD1	CASSPWGQGLYEQYF	TGTGCCAGCAGCCCATGGGGACAGGGACTATACGAGCAGTACTTC
TRBV3-1	-	TRBJ2-5	-	CASSHGGETQYF	TGTGCCAGCAGCCATGGAGGAGAGACCCAGTACTTC
TRBV4-1	-	TRBJ2-7	TRBD2	CASSQDPSGLAGREQYF	TGCGCCAGCAGCCAAGATCCGTCGGGACTAGCGGGAAGGGAGCAGTACTTC